The T cell receptor beta chain described here comes from a study of a mutant IDH1 vaccine in newly diagnosed glioma. Study background: Those enrolled had earlier been treated with radiotherapy, temozolomide, or both, mostly both.

The time point here: week 47, end of study. Every single dose of the vaccine, 300 ug of mutant IDH1 20-mer peptide, came with topical imiquimod. The donor cohort comprised cases of new WHO grade 3 or 4 IDH1-mutant, ATRX-lost astrocytoma. V gave up 4 bases and J gave up 3 bases, with 16 bases separating them. The CDR3 loop spans 16 amino acids. Germline CDR1 and CDR2: LNHDA and SQIVND (reference sequence). This clone has just a few counts. Its antigen remains unknown. Sequenced by immunoSEQ multiplex PCR; TCRdb stores in-frame clones only, minus some. Of around 50,000 clones in the sample, about 61% were seen once.

The receptor was isolated from a middle-aged man with glioma. Some clones in this sample may be carry-over from other donors' samples. The V call is TRBV19, the J call TRBJ1-5, with D tentatively TRBD1 (6 bases). Material: peripheral blood mononuclear cells (PBMCs), obtained from a glioma patient whose treatment included an IDH1 peptide vaccine. CDR3 amino acids: CASSTKPQGYNQPQHF. The CDR3 DNA is TGTGCCAGTAGTACAAAACCACAGGGTTACAATCAGCCCCAGCATTTT.